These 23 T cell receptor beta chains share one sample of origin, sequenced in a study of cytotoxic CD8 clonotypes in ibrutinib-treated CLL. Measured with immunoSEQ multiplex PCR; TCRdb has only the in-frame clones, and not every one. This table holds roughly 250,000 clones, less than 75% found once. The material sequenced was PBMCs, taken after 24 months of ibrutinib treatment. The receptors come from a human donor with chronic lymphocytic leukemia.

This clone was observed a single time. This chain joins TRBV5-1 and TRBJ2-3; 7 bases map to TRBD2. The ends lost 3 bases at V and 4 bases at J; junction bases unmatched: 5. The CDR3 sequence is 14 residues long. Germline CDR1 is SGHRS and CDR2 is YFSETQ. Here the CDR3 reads CASSSLREADTQYF. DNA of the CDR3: TGCGCCAGCAGCTCCCTACGGGAGGCAGATACGCAGTATTTT.

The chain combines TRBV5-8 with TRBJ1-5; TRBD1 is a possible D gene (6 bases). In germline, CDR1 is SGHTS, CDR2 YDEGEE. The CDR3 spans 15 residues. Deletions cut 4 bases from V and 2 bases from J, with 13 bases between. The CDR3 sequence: CASSLDGGGNQPQHF. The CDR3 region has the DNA TGTGCCAGCAGCCTGGACGGGGGCGGCAATCAGCCCCAGCATTTT.

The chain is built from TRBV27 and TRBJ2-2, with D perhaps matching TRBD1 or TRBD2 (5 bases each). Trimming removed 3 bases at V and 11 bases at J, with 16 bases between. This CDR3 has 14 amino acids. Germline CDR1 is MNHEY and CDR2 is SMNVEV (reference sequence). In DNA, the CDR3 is TGTGCCAGCAGTTTTGGGGGATCGCCCGCCGAGCTGTTTTTT. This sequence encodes CASSFGGSPAELFF.

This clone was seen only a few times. The CDR3 DNA follows: TGTGCCAGCAGACTAAGCGGGAGGGGGTCTGGTACGCAGTATTTT. It codes for CASRLSGRGSGTQYF. The chain combines TRBV28 with TRBJ2-3; 10 bases are shared with TRBD2. There are 15 residues in the CDR3. In germline, CDR1 is MDHEN, CDR2 SYDVKM. The junction had 11 bases not matched to a gene; V was cut back by 6 bases and J by 8 bases.

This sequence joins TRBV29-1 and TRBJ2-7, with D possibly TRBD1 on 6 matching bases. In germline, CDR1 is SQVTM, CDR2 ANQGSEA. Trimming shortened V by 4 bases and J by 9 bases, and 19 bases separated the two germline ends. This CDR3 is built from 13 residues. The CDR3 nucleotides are TGCAGCGTTGCCGCTAGACAGGATGCGGGGCAGTACTTC. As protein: CSVAARQDAGQYF.

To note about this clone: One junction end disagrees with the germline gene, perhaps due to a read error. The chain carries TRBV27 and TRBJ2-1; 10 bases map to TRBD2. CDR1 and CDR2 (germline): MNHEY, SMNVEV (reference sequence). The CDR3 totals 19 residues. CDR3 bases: TGTGCCAGCAGTTTAGAAAGAGCGGGAGGGCCTATCCCCTACAATGGGCAGTTCTTC. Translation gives CASSLERAGGPIPYNGQFF.

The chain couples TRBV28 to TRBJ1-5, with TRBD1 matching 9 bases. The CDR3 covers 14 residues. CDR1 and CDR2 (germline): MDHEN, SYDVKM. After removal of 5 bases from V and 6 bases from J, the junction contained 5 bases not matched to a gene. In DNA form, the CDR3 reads TGTGCCAGCAGTCCGACAGGGGGAGTTCAGCCCCAGCATTTT. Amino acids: CASSPTGGVQPQHF.

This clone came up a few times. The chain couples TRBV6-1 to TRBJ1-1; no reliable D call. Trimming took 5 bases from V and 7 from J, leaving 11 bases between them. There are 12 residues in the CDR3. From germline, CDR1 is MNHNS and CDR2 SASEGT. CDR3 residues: CASSLGPFEAFF. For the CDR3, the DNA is TGTGCCAGCAGTCTCGGACCATTTGAAGCTTTCTTT.

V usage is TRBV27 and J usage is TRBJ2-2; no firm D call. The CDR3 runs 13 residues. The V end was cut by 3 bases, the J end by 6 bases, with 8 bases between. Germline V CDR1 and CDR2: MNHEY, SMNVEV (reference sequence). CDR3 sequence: CASSFFSSGELFF. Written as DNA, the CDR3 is TGTGCCAGCAGTTTCTTTTCGTCCGGGGAGCTGTTTTTT.

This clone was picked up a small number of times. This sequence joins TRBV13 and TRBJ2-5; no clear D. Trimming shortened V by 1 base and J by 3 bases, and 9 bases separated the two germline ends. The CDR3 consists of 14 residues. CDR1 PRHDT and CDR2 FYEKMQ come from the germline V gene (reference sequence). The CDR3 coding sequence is TGTGCCAGCAGCTTAGCTACGATGGAAGAGACCCAGTACTTC. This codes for CASSLATMEETQYF.

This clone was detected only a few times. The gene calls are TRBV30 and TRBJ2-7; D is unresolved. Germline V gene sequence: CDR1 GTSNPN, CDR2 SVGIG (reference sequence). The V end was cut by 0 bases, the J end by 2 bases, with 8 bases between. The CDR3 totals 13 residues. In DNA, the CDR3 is TGTGCCTGGAGTGTACACAGTCCCTACGAGCAGTACTTC. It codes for CAWSVHSPYEQYF.

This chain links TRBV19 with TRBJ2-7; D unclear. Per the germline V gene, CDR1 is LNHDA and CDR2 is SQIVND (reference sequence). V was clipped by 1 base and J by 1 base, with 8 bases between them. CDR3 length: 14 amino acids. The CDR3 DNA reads TGTGCCAGTAGTATAGCGGGCGGATCCTACGAGCAGTACTTC. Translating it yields CASSIAGGSYEQYF.

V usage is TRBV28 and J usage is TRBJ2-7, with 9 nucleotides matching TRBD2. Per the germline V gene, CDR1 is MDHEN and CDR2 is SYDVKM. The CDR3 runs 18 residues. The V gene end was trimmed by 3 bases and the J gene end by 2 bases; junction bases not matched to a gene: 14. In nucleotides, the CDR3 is TGTGCCAGCAGTTTTTTGGGGGCTCCGACTAGCGGACCCTACGAGCAGTACTTC. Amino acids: CASSFLGAPTSGPYEQYF. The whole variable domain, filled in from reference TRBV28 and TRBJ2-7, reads DVKVTQSSRYLVKRTGEKVFLECVQDMDHENMFWYRQDPGLGLRLIYFSYDVKMKEKGDIPEGYSVSREKKERFSLILESASTNQTSMYLCASSFLGAPTSGPYEQYFGPGTRLTVT.

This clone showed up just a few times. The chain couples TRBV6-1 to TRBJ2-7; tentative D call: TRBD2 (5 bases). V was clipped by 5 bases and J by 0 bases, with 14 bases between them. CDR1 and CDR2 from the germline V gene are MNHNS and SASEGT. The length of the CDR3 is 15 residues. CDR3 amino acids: CASSSLPDSSYEQYF. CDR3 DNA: TGTGCCAGCAGTTCCCTCCCGGACTCCTCCTACGAGCAGTACTTC.

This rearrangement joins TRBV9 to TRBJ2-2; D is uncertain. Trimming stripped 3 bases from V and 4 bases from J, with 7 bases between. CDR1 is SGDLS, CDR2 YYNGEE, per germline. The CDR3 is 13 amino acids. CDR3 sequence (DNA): TGTGCCAGCAGCGGACACTTCACCGGGGAGCTGTTTTTT. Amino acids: CASSGHFTGELFF.

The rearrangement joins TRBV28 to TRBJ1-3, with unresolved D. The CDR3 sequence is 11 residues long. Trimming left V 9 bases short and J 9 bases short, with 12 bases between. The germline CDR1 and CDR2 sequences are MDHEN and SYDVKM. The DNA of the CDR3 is TGTGCCAGTAAAACGGGGAGCACCATATATTTT. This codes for CASKTGSTIYF.

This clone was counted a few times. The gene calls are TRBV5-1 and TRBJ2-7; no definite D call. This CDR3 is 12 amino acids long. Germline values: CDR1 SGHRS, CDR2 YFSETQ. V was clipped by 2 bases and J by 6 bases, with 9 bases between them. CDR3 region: CASSFRSGEQYF. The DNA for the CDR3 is TGCGCCAGCAGCTTTAGGTCCGGCGAGCAGTACTTC.

The CDR3 nucleotides are TGTGCCAGCAGCCCGTCCCTAGCGGGAGGCCTTAAGCAGTTCTTC. As protein: CASSPSLAGGLKQFF. The chain joins TRBV14 to TRBJ2-1; 11 nucleotides match TRBD2. J gave up 11 bases and V 4 bases, and 10 bases lay outside the gene matches. CDR1 is SGHDN, CDR2 FVKESK, per germline. The CDR3 is 15 amino acids.

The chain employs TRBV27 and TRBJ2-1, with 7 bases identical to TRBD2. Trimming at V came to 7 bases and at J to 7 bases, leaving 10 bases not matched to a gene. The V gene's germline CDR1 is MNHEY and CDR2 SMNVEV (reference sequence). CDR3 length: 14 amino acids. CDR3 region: CASTLGGGPNEQFF. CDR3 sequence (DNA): TGTGCCAGCACCTTGGGGGGAGGGCCAAATGAGCAGTTCTTC.

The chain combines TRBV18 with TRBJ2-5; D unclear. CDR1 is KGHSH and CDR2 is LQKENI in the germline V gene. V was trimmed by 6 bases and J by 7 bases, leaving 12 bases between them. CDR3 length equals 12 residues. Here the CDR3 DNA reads TGTGCCAGCTCCTCCTCGGTTGGGACCCAGTACTTC. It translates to CASSSSVGTQYF.

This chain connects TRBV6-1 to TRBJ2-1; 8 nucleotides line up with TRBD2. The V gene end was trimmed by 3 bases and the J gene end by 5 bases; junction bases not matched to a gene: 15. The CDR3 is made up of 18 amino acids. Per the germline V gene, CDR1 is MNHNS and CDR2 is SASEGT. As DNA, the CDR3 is TGTGCCAGCAGTGATTCGACTAAAGTAGCGGGGTTCCACAATGAGCAGTTCTTC. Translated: CASSDSTKVAGFHNEQFF.

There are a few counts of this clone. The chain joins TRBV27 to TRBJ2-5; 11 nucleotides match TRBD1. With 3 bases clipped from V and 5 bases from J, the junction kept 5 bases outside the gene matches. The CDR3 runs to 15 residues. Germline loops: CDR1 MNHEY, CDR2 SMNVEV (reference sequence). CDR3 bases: TGTGCCAGCAGTTTCGGACAGGGGGCGCGGGAGACCCAGTACTTC. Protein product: CASSFGQGARETQYF.

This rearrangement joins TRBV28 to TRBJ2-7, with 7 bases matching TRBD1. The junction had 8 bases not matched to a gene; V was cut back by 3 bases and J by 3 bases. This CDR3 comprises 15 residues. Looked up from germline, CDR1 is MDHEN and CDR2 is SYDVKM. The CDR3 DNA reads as TGTGCCAGCAGTTTGGAGTCGGGACAGCGCTACGAGCAGTACTTC. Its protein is CASSLESGQRYEQYF. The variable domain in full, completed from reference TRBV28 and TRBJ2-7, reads DVKVTQSSRYLVKRTGEKVFLECVQDMDHENMFWYRQDPGLGLRLIYFSYDVKMKEKGDIPEGYSVSREKKERFSLILESASTNQTSMYLCASSLESGQRYEQYFGPGTRLTVT.